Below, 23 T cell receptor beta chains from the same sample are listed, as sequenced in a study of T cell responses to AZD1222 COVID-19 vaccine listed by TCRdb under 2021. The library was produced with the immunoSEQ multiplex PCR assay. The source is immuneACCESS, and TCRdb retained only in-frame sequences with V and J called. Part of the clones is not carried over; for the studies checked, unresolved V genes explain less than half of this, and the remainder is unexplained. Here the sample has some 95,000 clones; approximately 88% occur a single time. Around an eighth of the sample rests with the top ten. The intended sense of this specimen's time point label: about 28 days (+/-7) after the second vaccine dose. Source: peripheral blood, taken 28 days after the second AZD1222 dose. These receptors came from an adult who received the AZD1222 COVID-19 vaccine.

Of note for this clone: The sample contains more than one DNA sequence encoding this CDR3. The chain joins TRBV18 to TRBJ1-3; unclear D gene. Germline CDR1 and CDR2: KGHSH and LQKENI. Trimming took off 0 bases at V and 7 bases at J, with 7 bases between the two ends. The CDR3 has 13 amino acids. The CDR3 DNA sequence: TGTGCCAGCTCACCACCGAGTGGGAACACCATATATTTT. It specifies CASSPPSGNTIYF.

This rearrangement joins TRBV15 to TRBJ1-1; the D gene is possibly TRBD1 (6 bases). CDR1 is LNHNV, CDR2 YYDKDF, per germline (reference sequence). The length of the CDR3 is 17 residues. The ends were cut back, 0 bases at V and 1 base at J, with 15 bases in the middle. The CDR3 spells CATSRDLSRGRNTEAFF. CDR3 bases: TGTGCCACCAGCAGAGACCTCTCCAGGGGTAGGAACACTGAAGCTTTCTTT.

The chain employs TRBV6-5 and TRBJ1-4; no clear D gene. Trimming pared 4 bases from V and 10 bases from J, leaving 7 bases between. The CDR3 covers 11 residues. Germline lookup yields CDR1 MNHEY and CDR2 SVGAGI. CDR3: CASSSQGKLFF. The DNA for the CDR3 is TGTGCCAGCAGTTCTCAAGGAAAACTGTTTTTT.

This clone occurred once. As DNA, the CDR3 is TGTGCCTGGAGTGTAGCAGGGAATAATGGCTACACCTTC. It is translated as CAWSVAGNNGYTF. The chain combines TRBV30 with TRBJ1-2; possibly TRBD1 for D (5 bases). From germline, CDR1 is GTSNPN and CDR2 SVGIG (reference sequence). V lost 0 bases, J lost 6 bases, and 11 bases lay in between. This CDR3 contains 13 residues.

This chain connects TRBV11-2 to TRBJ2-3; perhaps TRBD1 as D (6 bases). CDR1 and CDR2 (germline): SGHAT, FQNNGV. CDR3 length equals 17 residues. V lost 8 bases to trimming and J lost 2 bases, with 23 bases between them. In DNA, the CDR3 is TGTGCCAGCCTTAAGGACAGCTGGTCCACACCCACAGATACGCAGTATTTT. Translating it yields CASLKDSWSTPTDTQYF.

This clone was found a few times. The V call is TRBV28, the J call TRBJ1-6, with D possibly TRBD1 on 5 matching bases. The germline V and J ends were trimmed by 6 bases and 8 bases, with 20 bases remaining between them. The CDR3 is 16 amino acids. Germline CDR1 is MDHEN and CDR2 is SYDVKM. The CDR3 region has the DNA TGTGCCAGCAGCTCGACAGAGGTTGGGGTTCATTCACCCCTCCACTTT. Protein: CASSSTEVGVHSPLHF. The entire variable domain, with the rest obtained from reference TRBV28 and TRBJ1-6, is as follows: DVKVTQSSRYLVKRTGEKVFLECVQDMDHENMFWYRQDPGLGLRLIYFSYDVKMKEKGDIPEGYSVSREKKERFSLILESASTNQTSMYLCASSSTEVGVHSPLHFGNGTRLTVT.

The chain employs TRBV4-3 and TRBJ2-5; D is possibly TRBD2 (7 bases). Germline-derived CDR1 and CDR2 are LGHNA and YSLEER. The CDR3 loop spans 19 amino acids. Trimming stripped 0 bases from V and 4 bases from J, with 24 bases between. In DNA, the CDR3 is TGCGCCAGCAGCCAAGAACTGACGGGGGGCGCCACTATCCGAGAGACCCAGTACTTC. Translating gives CASSQELTGGATIRETQYF.

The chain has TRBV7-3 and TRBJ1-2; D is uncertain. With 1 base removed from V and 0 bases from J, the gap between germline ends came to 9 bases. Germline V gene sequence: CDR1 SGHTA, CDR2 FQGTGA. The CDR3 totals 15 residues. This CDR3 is CASSLRGGPNYGYTF. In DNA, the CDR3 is TGTGCCAGCAGCTTAAGAGGCGGTCCTAACTATGGCTACACCTTC.

The CDR3 coding sequence is TGTGCCAGCAGCCAGGGCTCAAGGGCCTACGAGCAGTACTTC. Translated, it gives CASSQGSRAYEQYF. V is TRBV13 and J is TRBJ2-7, with D maybe TRBD1 (5 bases). The ends were cut back, 5 bases at V and 2 bases at J, with 13 bases in the middle. The germline V gene encodes CDR1 PRHDT and CDR2 FYEKMQ (reference sequence). The CDR3 runs 14 residues.

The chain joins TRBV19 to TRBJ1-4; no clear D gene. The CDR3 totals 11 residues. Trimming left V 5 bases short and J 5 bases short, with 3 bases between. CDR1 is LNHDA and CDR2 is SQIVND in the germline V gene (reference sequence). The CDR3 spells CASSLNEKLFF. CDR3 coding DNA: TGTGCCAGTAGTTTAAATGAAAAACTGTTTTTT.

The CDR3 sequence is CSVEDPVGGVNYEQYF. The CDR3 bases are TGCAGCGTTGAAGACCCGGTAGGGGGAGTGAACTACGAGCAGTACTTC. The rearrangement uses TRBV29-1 and TRBJ2-7; a possible D gene is TRBD1 (6 bases). V lost 0 bases to trimming and J lost 3 bases, with 18 bases between them. The CDR3 is made up of 16 amino acids. Germline assignment: CDR1 SQVTM and CDR2 ANQGSEA.

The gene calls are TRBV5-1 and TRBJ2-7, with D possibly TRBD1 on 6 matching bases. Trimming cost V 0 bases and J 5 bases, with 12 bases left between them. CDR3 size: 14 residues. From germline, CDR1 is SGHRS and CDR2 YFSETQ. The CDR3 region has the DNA TGCGCCAGCAGCTTGGTCCAGGGGACGGACGAGCAGTACTTC. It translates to CASSLVQGTDEQYF.

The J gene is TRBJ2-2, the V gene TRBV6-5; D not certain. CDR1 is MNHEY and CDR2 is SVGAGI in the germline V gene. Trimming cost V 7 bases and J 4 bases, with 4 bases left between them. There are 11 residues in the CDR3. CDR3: CASTRTGELFF. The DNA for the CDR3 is TGTGCCAGCACCCGCACCGGGGAGCTGTTTTTT.

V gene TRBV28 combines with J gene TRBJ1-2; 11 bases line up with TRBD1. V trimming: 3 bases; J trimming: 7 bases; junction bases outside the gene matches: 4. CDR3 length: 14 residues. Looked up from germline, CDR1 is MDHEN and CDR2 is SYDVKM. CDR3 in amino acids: CASSFLGQGGGYTF. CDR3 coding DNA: TGTGCCAGCAGTTTTCTGGGACAGGGGGGTGGCTACACCTTC.

The CDR3 bases are TGTGCCATCAGTGAGGGTTCTAACTATGGCTACACCTTC. The encoded protein is CAISEGSNYGYTF. The V and J genes are TRBV10-3 and TRBJ1-2, with D unresolved. V lost 2 bases and J lost 0, with 4 bases in between. From germline, CDR1 is ENHRY and CDR2 SYGVKD. The CDR3 spans 13 residues.

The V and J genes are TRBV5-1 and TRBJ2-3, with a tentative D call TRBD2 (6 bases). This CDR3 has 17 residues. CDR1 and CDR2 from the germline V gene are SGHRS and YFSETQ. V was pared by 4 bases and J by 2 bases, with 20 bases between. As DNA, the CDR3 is TGCGCCAGCAGCCCCCTTCTGGATAGCGGTCTCACAGATACGCAGTATTTT. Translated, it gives CASSPLLDSGLTDTQYF.

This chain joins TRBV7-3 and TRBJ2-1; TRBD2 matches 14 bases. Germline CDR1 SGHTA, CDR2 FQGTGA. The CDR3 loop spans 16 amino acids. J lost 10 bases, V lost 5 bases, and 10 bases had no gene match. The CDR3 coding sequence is TGTGCCAGCAGCCCTCGACTAGCGGGGGGGGTCTGGGAGCAGTTCTTC. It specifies CASSPRLAGGVWEQFF. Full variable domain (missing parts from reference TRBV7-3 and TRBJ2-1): GAGVSQTPSNKVTEKGKYVELRCDPISGHTALYWYRQSLGQGPEFLIYFQGTGAADDSGLPNDRFFAVRPEGSVSTLKIQRTERGDSAVYLCASSPRLAGGVWEQFFGPGTRLTVL.

CDR3 sequence reads: CAAFRITNTEAFF. The CDR3 DNA is TGTGCCGCATTTAGGATCACGAACACTGAAGCTTTCTTT. The chain uses TRBV6-5 and TRBJ1-1; D gene ambiguous. CDR3 length: 13 amino acids. V gave up 11 bases and J gave up 1 base, with 14 bases separating them. The germline V gene has CDR1 MNHEY and CDR2 SVGAGI.

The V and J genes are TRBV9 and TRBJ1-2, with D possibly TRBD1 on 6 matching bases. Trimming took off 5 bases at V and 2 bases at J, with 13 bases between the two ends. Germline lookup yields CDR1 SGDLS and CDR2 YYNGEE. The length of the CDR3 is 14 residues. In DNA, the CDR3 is TGTGCCAGCAGAGCCCGGACAGCAAACTATGGCTACACCTTC. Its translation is CASRARTANYGYTF.

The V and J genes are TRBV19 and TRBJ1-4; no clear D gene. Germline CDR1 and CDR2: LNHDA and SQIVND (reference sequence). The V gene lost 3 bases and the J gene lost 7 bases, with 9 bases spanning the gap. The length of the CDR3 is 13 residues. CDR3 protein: CASSMGSREKLFF. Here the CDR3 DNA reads TGTGCCAGTAGTATGGGGAGTCGTGAAAAACTGTTTTTT. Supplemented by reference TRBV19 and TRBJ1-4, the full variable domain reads DGGITQSPKYLFRKEGQNVTLSCEQNLNHDAMYWYRQDPGQGLRLIYYSQIVNDFQKGDIAEGYSVSREKKESFPLTVTSAQKNPTAFYLCASSMGSREKLFFGSGTQLSVL.

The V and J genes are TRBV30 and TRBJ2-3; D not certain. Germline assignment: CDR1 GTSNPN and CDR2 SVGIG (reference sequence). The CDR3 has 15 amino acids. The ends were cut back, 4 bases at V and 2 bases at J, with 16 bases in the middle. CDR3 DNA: TGTGCCTGGACTAACTATATAGCTGACACAGATACGCAGTATTTT. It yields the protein CAWTNYIADTDTQYF.

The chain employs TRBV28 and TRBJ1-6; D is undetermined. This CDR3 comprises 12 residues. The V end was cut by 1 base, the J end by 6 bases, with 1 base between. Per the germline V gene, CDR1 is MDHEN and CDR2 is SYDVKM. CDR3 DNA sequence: TGTGCCAGCAGTTTATCTAATTCACCCCTCCACTTT. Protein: CASSLSNSPLHF.

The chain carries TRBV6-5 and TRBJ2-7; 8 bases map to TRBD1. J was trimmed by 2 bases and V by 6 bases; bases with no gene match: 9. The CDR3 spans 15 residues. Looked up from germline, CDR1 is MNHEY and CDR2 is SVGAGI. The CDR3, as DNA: TGTGCCAGCAGCTTCGGACAGGGTGGACCCTACGAGCAGTACTTC. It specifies CASSFGQGGPYEQYF.